This section outlines one T cell receptor beta chain sequence together with its context. Per the original data handling: Amplification of reference gene primers provided the estimated nucleated cell counts. TCRdb's table, derived via immunoSEQ multiplex PCR, lists solely in-frame clones and lacks some. D and trimming come from the DNA, and the V and J calls and clone size come from that table. The sample lists around 200,000 clones, roughly 80% occurring once. The source of the sample is a study of blood T cell repertoires in COVID-19. Study-level background: PBMCs, B-cell-depleted T cells, or T cells provided the cDNA or gDNA that made up the material.

V shed 0 bases and J 8 bases; nucleotides not matched to a gene: 6. Germline V lookup: CDR1 SGHRS, CDR2 YFSETQ. The CDR3 totals 14 residues. This rearrangement joins TRBV5-1 to TRBJ1-2; TRBD1 matches at 8 bases. The clonotype was recovered from an elderly woman with acute or convalescent COVID-19. The sample comprised peripheral blood. The CDR3 sequence is CASSLVSRGQGYTF. The DNA of the CDR3 is TGCGCCAGCAGCTTGGTTTCCAGGGGGCAGGGCTACACCTTC. Variable domain in full (rest from reference TRBV5-1 and TRBJ1-2): KAGVTQTPRYLIKTRGQQVTLSCSPISGHRSVSWYQQTPGQGLQFLFEYFSETQRNKGNFPGRFSGRQFSNSRSEMNVSTLELGDSALYLCASSLVSRGQGYTFGSGTRLTVV.